These T cell receptor beta chains were read from a single sample in a study of response to subunit inactivated influenza vaccine. TCRdb reprocessed the RT-PCR reads via MiXCR and lists one record per CDR3 protein. The sample includes just under 550,000 distinct CDR3 sequences, around a quarter of them seen just once. The same sample was also studied in work on T cells expressing NK-cell markers.

The sample was CD4+ T cells sorted from PBMCs, taken 12 days after vaccination. The receptors were sampled from a middle-aged man who received an inactivated influenza vaccine. The CDR3 runs from the conserved cysteine through the conserved F or W. D genes are given only for firm matches. Where a row states a size, it is once, few, many or the class of an expanded clone; other rows omit it.

V gene: TRBV7-2
D gene: NA
J gene: TRBJ2-3
clone size: many
CDR3 protein: CASSFGTDTQYF
CDR3 DNA: TGTGCCAGCAGCTTTGGCACAGATACGCAGTATTTT

V gene: TRBV12-3/TRBV12-4
D gene: NA
J gene: TRBJ1-4
clone size: few
CDR3 protein: CASSAPSTGPSNEKLFF
CDR3 DNA: TGTGCCAGCAGTGCCCCCTCTACAGGGCCGTCTAATGAAAAACTGTTTTTT

V gene: TRBV20-1
D gene: NA
J gene: TRBJ2-4
clone size: few
CDR3 protein: CSASRDSTGIQYF
CDR3 DNA: TGCAGTGCTAGCAGGGACTCCACCGGGATTCAGTACTTC

V gene: TRBV20-1
D gene: NA
J gene: TRBJ1-6
clone size: few
CDR3 protein: CSARSDFNSPLHF
CDR3 DNA: TGCAGTGCTAGGTCGGACTTCAATTCACCCCTCCACTTT

V gene: TRBV7-8
D gene: TRBD2
J gene: TRBJ2-1
clone size: few
CDR3 protein: CASSPRTGGFNEQFF
CDR3 DNA: TGTGCCAGCAGCCCGAGGACGGGAGGTTTCAATGAGCAGTTCTTC

V gene: TRBV28
D gene: TRBD2
J gene: TRBJ2-7
clone size: NA
CDR3 protein: CASWGRGSYEQYF
CDR3 DNA: TGTGCCAGCTGGGGGAGGGGATCCTACGAGCAGTACTTC

V gene: TRBV7-2
D gene: NA
J gene: TRBJ1-1
clone size: few
CDR3 protein: CASSQEWNTEAFF
CDR3 DNA: TGTGCCAGCAGTCAGGAGTGGAACACTGAAGCTTTCTTT

V gene: TRBV5-4
D gene: NA
J gene: TRBJ1-1
clone size: few
CDR3 protein: CASSLNYEAFF
CDR3 DNA: TGTGCCAGCAGTCTTAATTATGAAGCTTTCTTT

V gene: TRBV4-1
D gene: TRBD1
J gene: TRBJ2-7
clone size: NA
CDR3 protein: CATSRGTGGPYEQYF
CDR3 DNA: TGCGCCACCTCCCGTGGGACAGGGGGCCCCTACGAGCAGTACTTC

V gene: TRBV5-4
D gene: TRBD2
J gene: TRBJ2-6
clone size: NA
CDR3 protein: CASSLRPLSGDSGANVLTF
CDR3 DNA: TGTGCCAGCAGCTTGCGGCCCCTAAGCGGGGACTCTGGGGCCAACGTCCTGACTTTC

V gene: TRBV10-3
D gene: NA
J gene: TRBJ2-7
clone size: NA
CDR3 protein: CATQEFDRAPYEQYF
CDR3 DNA: TGTGCCACCCAAGAATTTGACAGAGCCCCCTACGAGCAGTACTTC

V gene: TRBV28
D gene: TRBD1
J gene: TRBJ1-6
clone size: NA
CDR3 protein: CTSIEGQYNSPLNF
CDR3 DNA: TGTACCAGCATCGAGGGACAGTATAATTCACCCCTCAACTTT

V gene: TRBV3-1
D gene: TRBD2
J gene: TRBJ2-1
clone size: few
CDR3 protein: CASSQDVVGGRTQFF
CDR3 DNA: TGTGCCAGCAGCCAAGACGTCGTAGGCGGGAGAACTCAGTTCTTC

V gene: TRBV10-3
D gene: NA
J gene: TRBJ2-2
clone size: few
CDR3 protein: CAIRQRLTGELFF
CDR3 DNA: TGTGCCATCAGACAGAGGCTCACCGGGGAGCTGTTTTTT

V gene: TRBV18
D gene: NA
J gene: TRBJ2-1
clone size: NA
CDR3 protein: CASSPRQRDYNEQFF
CDR3 DNA: TGTGCCAGCTCACCAAGACAAAGAGACTACAATGAGCAGTTCTTC

V gene: TRBV12-3/TRBV12-4
D gene: TRBD2
J gene: TRBJ2-3
clone size: NA
CDR3 protein: CASRSGTSASTDTQYF
CDR3 DNA: TGTGCCAGCAGGTCCGGGACTAGCGCTAGCACAGATACGCAGTATTTT

V gene: TRBV11-2
D gene: NA
J gene: TRBJ2-2
clone size: NA
CDR3 protein: CASSLDAGIGELFF
CDR3 DNA: TGTGCCAGCAGCTTAGATGCGGGAATCGGGGAGCTGTTTTTT

V gene: TRBV20-1
D gene: NA
J gene: TRBJ1-1
clone size: few
CDR3 protein: CSALDTEAFF
CDR3 DNA: TGCAGTGCCCTGGACACTGAAGCTTTCTTT

V gene: TRBV6-5
D gene: NA
J gene: TRBJ2-7
clone size: few
CDR3 protein: CASSYRSEHRRSEQYF
CDR3 DNA: TGTGCCAGCAGTTACAGGTCGGAGCACCGTCGCTCCGAGCAGTACTTC

V gene: TRBV4-1
D gene: NA
J gene: TRBJ1-5
clone size: few
CDR3 protein: CASSVTPQSNQPQHF
CDR3 DNA: TGCGCCAGCAGCGTAACCCCCCAATCTAATCAGCCCCAGCATTTT

V gene: TRBV20-1
D gene: TRBD2
J gene: TRBJ2-3
clone size: NA
CDR3 protein: CSARGPSGSKDTQYF
CDR3 DNA: TGCAGTGCTAGAGGTCCTAGCGGGAGCAAGGATACGCAGTATTTT

V gene: TRBV25-1
D gene: NA
J gene: TRBJ1-1
clone size: few
CDR3 protein: CASSRIGGIGTEAFF
CDR3 DNA: TGTGCCAGCAGTCGCATTGGGGGGATTGGGACTGAAGCTTTCTTT

V gene: TRBV10-3
D gene: NA
J gene: TRBJ1-2
clone size: NA
CDR3 protein: CAISDQGDYGYTF
CDR3 DNA: TGTGCCATCAGTGATCAGGGAGACTATGGCTACACCTTC

V gene: TRBV20-1
D gene: NA
J gene: TRBJ2-5
clone size: few
CDR3 protein: CSPTSSQETQYF
CDR3 DNA: TGCAGTCCTACGAGCTCTCAAGAGACCCAGTACTTC

V gene: TRBV7-9
D gene: NA
J gene: TRBJ1-3
clone size: NA
CDR3 protein: CATSYRPSGNTIYF
CDR3 DNA: TGTGCCACGTCTTACAGGCCCTCGGGGAACACCATATATTTT

V gene: TRBV14
D gene: NA
J gene: TRBJ1-2
clone size: NA
CDR3 protein: CASSQVAGSGGYTF
CDR3 DNA: TGTGCCAGCAGCCAAGTTGCGGGGTCGGGTGGCTACACCTTC

V gene: TRBV3-1
D gene: TRBD2
J gene: TRBJ2-1
clone size: NA
CDR3 protein: CASSQDQKAGGQFF
CDR3 DNA: TGTGCCAGCAGCCAAGACCAAAAAGCGGGGGGCCAGTTCTTC

V gene: TRBV12-3/TRBV12-4
D gene: NA
J gene: TRBJ2-1
clone size: few
CDR3 protein: CASTLGSEQFF
CDR3 DNA: TGTGCCAGCACCCTGGGCTCAGAGCAGTTCTTC

V gene: TRBV5-1
D gene: NA
J gene: TRBJ1-3
clone size: NA
CDR3 protein: CASSLQGKAGNTIYF
CDR3 DNA: TGCGCCAGCAGCTTACAGGGCAAGGCTGGAAACACCATATATTTT